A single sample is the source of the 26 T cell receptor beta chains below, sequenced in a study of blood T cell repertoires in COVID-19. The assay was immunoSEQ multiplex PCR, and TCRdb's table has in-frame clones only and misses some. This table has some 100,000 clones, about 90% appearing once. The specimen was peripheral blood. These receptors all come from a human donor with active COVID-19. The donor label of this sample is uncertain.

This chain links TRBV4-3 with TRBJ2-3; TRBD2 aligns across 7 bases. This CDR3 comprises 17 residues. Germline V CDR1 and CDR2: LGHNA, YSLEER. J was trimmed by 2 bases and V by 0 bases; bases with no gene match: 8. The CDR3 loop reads CASSQDIGAGLTDTQYF. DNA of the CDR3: TGCGCCAGCAGCCAAGATATCGGAGCGGGGCTCACAGATACGCAGTATTTT.

CDR3 in DNA: TGCAGTGCCCTCCGTTATGGCTACACCTTC. Encoded protein: CSALRYGYTF. J is TRBJ1-2 and V is TRBV20-1, with unresolved D. CDR3 size: 10 residues. Germline-derived CDR1 and CDR2 are DFQATT and SNEGSKA (reference sequence). Trimming took off 6 bases at V and 5 bases at J, with 7 bases between the two ends.

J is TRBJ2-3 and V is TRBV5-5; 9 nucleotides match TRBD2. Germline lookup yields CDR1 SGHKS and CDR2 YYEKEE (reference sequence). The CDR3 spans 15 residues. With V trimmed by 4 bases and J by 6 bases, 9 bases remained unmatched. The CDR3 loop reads CASSPGLALSDTQYF. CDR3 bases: TGTGCCAGCAGCCCGGGACTAGCTTTGTCTGATACGCAGTATTTT.

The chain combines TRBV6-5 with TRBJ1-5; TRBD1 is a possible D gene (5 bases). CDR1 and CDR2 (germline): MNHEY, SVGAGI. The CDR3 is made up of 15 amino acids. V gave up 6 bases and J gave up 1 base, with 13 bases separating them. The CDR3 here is CASRGGGLSNQPQHF. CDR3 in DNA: TGTGCCAGCAGGGGCGGGGGGTTGAGCAATCAGCCCCAGCATTTT.

As DNA, the CDR3 is TGTGCCAGTAGTGCCCTCGCCGGTCTTAATGAAAAACTGTTTTTT. Residues: CASSALAGLNEKLFF. This chain connects TRBV19 to TRBJ1-4; D is unclear. This CDR3 contains 15 residues. V lost 5 bases and J lost 4, with 14 bases in between. The germline gives CDR1 LNHDA, CDR2 SQIVND (reference sequence).

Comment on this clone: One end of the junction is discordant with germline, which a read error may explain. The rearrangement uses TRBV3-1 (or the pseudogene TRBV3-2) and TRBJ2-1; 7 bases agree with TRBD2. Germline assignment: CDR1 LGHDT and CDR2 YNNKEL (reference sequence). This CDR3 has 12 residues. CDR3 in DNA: TGTGCCAGCAGCCAAGGAGCGGGGTCACAGGTCTTC. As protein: CASSQGAGSQVF.

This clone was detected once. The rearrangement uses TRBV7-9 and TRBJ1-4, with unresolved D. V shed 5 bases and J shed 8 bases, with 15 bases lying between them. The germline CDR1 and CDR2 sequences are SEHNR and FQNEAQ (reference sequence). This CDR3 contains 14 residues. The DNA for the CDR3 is TGTGCCAGCAGCCCCGAGGGCTTCGGGGAAAAACTGTTTTTT. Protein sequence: CASSPEGFGEKLFF.

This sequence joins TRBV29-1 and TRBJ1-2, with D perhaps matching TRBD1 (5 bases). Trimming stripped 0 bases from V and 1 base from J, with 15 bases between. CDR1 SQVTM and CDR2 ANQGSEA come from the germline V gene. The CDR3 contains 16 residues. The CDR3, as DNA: TGCAGCGTTGAAGAGGCTCTGGGGGGAAATAACTATGGCTACACCTTC. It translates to CSVEEALGGNNYGYTF.

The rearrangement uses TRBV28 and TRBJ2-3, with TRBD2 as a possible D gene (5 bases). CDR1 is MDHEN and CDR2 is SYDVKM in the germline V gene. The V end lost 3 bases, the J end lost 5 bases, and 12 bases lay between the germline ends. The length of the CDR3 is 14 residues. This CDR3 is CASSLRVQLDTQYF. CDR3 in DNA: TGTGCCAGCAGTTTGAGGGTACAACTAGATACGCAGTATTTT.

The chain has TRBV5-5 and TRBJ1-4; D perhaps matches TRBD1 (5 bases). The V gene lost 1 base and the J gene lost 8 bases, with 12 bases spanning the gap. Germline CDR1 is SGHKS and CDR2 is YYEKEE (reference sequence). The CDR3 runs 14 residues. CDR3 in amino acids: CASSLRGLGEKLFF. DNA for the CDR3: TGTGCCAGCAGCTTGAGGGGATTGGGCGAAAAACTGTTTTTT.

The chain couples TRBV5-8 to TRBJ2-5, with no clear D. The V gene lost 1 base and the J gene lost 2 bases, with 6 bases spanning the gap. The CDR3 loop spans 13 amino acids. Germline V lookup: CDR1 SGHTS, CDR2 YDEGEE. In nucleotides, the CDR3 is TGTGCCAGCAGCTTGAATGAGCAAGAGACCCAGTACTTC. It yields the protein CASSLNEQETQYF.

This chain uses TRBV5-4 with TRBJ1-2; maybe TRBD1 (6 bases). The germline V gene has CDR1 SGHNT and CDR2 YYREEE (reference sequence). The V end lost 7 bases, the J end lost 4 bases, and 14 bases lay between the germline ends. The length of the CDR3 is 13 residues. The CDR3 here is CASPWTVIYGYTF. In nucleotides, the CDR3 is TGTGCCAGCCCGTGGACAGTCATCTATGGCTACACCTTC.

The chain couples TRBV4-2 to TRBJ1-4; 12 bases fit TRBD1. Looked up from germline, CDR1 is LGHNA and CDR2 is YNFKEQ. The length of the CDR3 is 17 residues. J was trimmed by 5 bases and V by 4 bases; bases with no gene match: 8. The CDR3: CASSRRDRGQANEKLFF. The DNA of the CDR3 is TGTGCCAGCAGCCGCCGGGACAGGGGGCAAGCGAATGAAAAACTGTTTTTT.

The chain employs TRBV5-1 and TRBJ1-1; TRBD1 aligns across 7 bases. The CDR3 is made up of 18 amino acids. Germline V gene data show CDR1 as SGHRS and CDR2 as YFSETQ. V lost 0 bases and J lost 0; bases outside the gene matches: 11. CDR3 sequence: CASSLAPRTGYLNTEAFF. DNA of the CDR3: TGCGCCAGCAGCTTGGCCCCGCGGACAGGTTACCTGAACACTGAAGCTTTCTTT.

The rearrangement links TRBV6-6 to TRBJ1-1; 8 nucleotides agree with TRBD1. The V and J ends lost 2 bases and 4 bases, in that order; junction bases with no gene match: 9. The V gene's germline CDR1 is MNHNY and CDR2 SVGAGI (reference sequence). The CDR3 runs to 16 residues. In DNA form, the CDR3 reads TGTGCCAGCAGTTACCCTGGGACAGGTCGCGGCACTGAAGCTTTCTTT. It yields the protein CASSYPGTGRGTEAFF.

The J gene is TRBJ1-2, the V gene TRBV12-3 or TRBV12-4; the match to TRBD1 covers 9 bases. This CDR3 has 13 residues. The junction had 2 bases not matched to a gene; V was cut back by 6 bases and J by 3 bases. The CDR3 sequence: CASSGQGYYGYTF. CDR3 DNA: TGTGCCAGCAGCGGACAGGGGTACTATGGCTACACCTTC.

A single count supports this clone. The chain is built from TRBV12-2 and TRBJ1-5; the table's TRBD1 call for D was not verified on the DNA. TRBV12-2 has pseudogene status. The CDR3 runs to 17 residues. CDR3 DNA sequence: TGTGCAAGTCGCTTAGCCAGGACAGGGGGCAAGGATCAGCCCCAGCATTTT. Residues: CASRLARTGGKDQPQHF.

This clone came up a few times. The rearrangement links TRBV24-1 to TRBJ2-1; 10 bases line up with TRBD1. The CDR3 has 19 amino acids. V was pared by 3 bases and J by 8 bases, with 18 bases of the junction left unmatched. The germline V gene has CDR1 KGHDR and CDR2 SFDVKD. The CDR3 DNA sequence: TGTGCCACCAGTGATCGCCGCTCAGACAGGGGGCGGGAGATGGATGAGCAGTTCTTC. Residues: CATSDRRSDRGREMDEQFF.

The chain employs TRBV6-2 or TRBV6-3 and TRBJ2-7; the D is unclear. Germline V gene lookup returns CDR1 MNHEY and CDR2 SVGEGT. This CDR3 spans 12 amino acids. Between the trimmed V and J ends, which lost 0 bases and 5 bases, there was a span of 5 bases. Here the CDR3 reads CASSYSYNEQYF. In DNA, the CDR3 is TGTGCCAGCAGTTACTCGTACAACGAGCAGTACTTC.

CDR3 DNA: TGTGCCAGTAGTGTTACCGGGACAGGGGGCACCGGGGAGCTGTTTTTT. This translates into CASSVTGTGGTGELFF. The chain combines TRBV19 with TRBJ2-2; 11 bases line up with TRBD1. Germline V gives CDR1 LNHDA, CDR2 SQIVND (reference sequence). The CDR3 runs to 16 residues. Losses at the gene ends were 5 bases for V and 4 bases for J; bases not matched to a gene: 6.

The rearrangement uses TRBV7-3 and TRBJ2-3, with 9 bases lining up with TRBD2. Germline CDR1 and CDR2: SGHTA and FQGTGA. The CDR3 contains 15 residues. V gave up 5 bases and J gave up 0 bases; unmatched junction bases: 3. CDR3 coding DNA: TGTGCCAGCAGCCCTCTAGCGGGGAGCACAGATACGCAGTATTTT. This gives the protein CASSPLAGSTDTQYF.

CDR3 sequence: CASSLTGENTEAFF. The DNA of the CDR3 is TGTGCCAGCAGCTTAACAGGAGAGAACACTGAAGCTTTCTTT. This chain links TRBV11-2 with TRBJ1-1; D is perhaps TRBD1 (5 bases). Trimming removed 2 bases at V and 1 base at J, with 8 bases between. Germline values: CDR1 SGHAT, CDR2 FQNNGV. The CDR3 length is 14 residues. Full variable domain (remainder filled in from reference TRBV11-2 and TRBJ1-1): EAGVAQSPRYKIIEKRQSVAFWCNPISGHATLYWYQQILGQGPKLLIQFQNNGVVDDSQLPKDRFSAERLKGVDSTLKIQPAKLEDSAVYLCASSLTGENTEAFFGQGTRLTVV.

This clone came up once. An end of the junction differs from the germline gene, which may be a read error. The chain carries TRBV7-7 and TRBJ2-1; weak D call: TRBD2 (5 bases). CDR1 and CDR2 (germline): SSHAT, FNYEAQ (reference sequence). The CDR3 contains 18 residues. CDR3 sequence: CASSPLRSRDLSYNEQFF. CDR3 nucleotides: TGTGCTAGCAGCCCTCTAAGGAGTCGGGATCTATCCTACAATGAGCAGTTCTTC.

DNA of the CDR3: TGCGCCAGCAGCTTAGGTAGCGGGGGGGCCATAGATACGCAGTATTTT. Amino acids: CASSLGSGGAIDTQYF. The chain employs TRBV5-1 and TRBJ2-3, with TRBD2 matching over 11 bases. V trimming: 2 bases; J trimming: 5 bases; junction bases outside the gene matches: 7. The germline V gene has CDR1 SGHRS and CDR2 YFSETQ. This CDR3 comprises 16 residues. Drawing the rest from reference TRBV5-1 and TRBJ2-3, the complete variable domain is KAGVTQTPRYLIKTRGQQVTLSCSPISGHRSVSWYQQTPGQGLQFLFEYFSETQRNKGNFPGRFSGRQFSNSRSEMNVSTLELGDSALYLCASSLGSGGAIDTQYFGPGTRLTVL.

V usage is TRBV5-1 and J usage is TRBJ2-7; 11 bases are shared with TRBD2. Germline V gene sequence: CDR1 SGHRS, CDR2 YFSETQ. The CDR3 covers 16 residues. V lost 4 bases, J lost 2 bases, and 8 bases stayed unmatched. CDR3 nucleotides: TGCGCCAGCAGCCTAGATAGCGGGGGGGTGGCCTACGAGCAGTACTTC. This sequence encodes CASSLDSGGVAYEQYF.

The CDR3 is CASSREVGQGTDTQYF. The CDR3 DNA is TGCGCCAGCAGCCGGGAGGTGGGACAGGGAACAGATACGCAGTATTTT. The chain carries TRBV5-1 and TRBJ2-3, with 9 bases matching TRBD1. Trimming removed 4 bases from V and 3 bases from J; junction bases left unmatched: 9. Per germline, CDR1 SGHRS and CDR2 YFSETQ. CDR3 size: 16 residues.